These 8 T cell receptor beta chains were all obtained from the same sample, sequenced in a study of vaccination and CD4 T cells after COVID-19. Their target antigens are unknown. As for treatment: roughly nine-day PBMC culture with coronavirus spike peptide pools or control peptides (ViraFEST assay). With the Oncomine TCR Beta short-read assay, DNA from cultured CD4+ T cells was sequenced. TCRdb called the PCR reads again in MiXCR, with one record for every CDR3 protein. The data hold approximately 15,000 distinct CDR3 sequences, with roughly three fifths observed a single time. Sequencing was carried out using CD4+ T cells from blood, cultured in vitro. Source of these receptors: a human donor who had recovered from COVID-19.

The chain carries TRBV7-8 and TRBJ2-3; 9 positions match TRBD2. V lost 5 bases, J lost 3 bases, and 9 bases stayed unmatched. From germline, CDR1 is SGHVS and CDR2 FQNEAQ. This CDR3 spans 16 amino acids. The CDR3 here is CASSPSRAGGTDTQYF. The DNA for the CDR3 is TGTGCCAGCAGCCCCTCAAGGGCGGGAGGGACAGATACGCAGTATTTT.

This clonotype has only a few counts. CDR3 protein: CASIPQRDRATEAFF. CDR3 DNA: TGTGCCAGCATACCACAAAGGGACAGGGCTACTGAAGCTTTCTTT. The chain couples TRBV27 to TRBJ1-1; 9 nucleotides agree with TRBD1. The CDR3 consists of 15 residues. CDR1 MNHEY and CDR2 SMNVEV come from the germline V gene (reference sequence). The junction had 11 bases not matched to a gene; V was cut back by 7 bases and J by 5 bases.

J is TRBJ1-5 and V is TRBV30; TRBD1 is a possible D gene (5 bases). The CDR3 extends over 14 amino acids. The V end was cut by 5 bases, the J end by 6 bases, with 17 bases between. CDR1 is GTSNPN and CDR2 is SVGIG in the germline V gene (reference sequence). CDR3 residues: CAWAGRDGGQPQHF. Here the CDR3 DNA reads TGTGCCTGGGCCGGCAGGGACGGAGGTCAGCCCCAGCATTTT.

CDR3 sequence reads: CSAFPGQVNNEQFF. CDR3 DNA: TGCAGTGCTTTCCCGGGACAGGTAAACAATGAGCAGTTCTTC. The chain employs TRBV20-1 and TRBJ2-1; 8 bases match TRBD1. J gave up 5 bases and V 5 bases, and 8 bases lay outside the gene matches. The CDR3 has 14 amino acids. The V gene's germline CDR1 is DFQATT and CDR2 SNEGSKA (reference sequence).

The CDR3 here is CASSYTSSIAKNIQYF. In DNA form, the CDR3 reads TGTGCCAGCAGTTATACATCTAGCATCGCCAAAAACATTCAGTACTTC. This chain links TRBV6-5 with TRBJ2-4; tentatively, D is TRBD2 (5 bases). Germline values: CDR1 MNHEY, CDR2 SVGAGI. This CDR3 has 16 amino acids. Between the trimmed V and J ends, which lost 3 bases and 1 base, there was a span of 13 bases.

This clonotype was counted between two and nine times. J is TRBJ2-2 and V is TRBV7-3, with TRBD1 matching 7 bases. From germline, CDR1 is SGHTA and CDR2 FQGTGA. The CDR3 length is 14 residues. V lost 5 bases, J lost 3 bases, and 3 bases stayed unmatched. The CDR3 sequence is CASSPGQYTGELFF. The CDR3 DNA follows: TGTGCCAGCAGCCCGGGACAGTACACCGGGGAGCTGTTTTTT. Full variable domain (remainder filled in from reference TRBV7-3 and TRBJ2-2): GAGVSQTPSNKVTEKGKYVELRCDPISGHTALYWYRQSLGQGPEFLIYFQGTGAADDSGLPNDRFFAVRPEGSVSTLKIQRTERGDSAVYLCASSPGQYTGELFFGEGSRLTVL.

The chain couples TRBV9 to TRBJ1-5, with D uncertain. CDR1 and CDR2 from the germline V gene are SGDLS and YYNGEE. The CDR3 spans 14 residues. The V end lost 0 bases, the J end lost 7 bases, and 11 bases lay between the germline ends. CDR3 sequence (DNA): TGTGCCAGCAGCGTAGCCCCCGGGGAACAGCCCCAGCATTTT. This gives the protein CASSVAPGEQPQHF.

This sequence joins TRBV15 and TRBJ1-1; the D is unclear. Germline-derived CDR1 and CDR2 are LNHNV and YYDKDF (reference sequence). V was pared by 0 bases and J by 4 bases, with 12 bases between. This CDR3 contains 15 residues. The CDR3 loop is CATSRDTEVGTEAFF. CDR3 DNA sequence: TGTGCCACCAGCAGAGATACGGAGGTCGGCACTGAAGCTTTCTTT. Full variable domain (remainder filled in from reference TRBV15 and TRBJ1-1): DAMVIQNPRYQVTQFGKPVTLSCSQTLNHNVMYWYQQKSSQAPKLLFHYYDKDFNNEADTPDNFQSRRPNTSFCFLDIRSPGLGDTAMYLCATSRDTEVGTEAFFGQGTRLTVV.